The 32 T cell receptor beta chains presented below share a single source sample, sequenced in a study of blood T cell repertoires in COVID-19. The method was immunoSEQ multiplex PCR; TCRdb's version includes in-frame clones alone and lacks a portion of them. This sample carries 250,000 to 350,000 clones, roughly 90% of them seen once, and the ten largest clones take about 0.8%. The material sequenced was peripheral blood. These receptors were taken from a man aged 30 to 39 with acute or convalescent COVID-19.

The rearrangement uses TRBV10-1 and TRBJ2-5, with D possibly matching TRBD2 (5 bases). The CDR3 is made up of 15 amino acids. The V gene lost 3 bases and the J gene lost 5 bases, with 16 bases spanning the gap. Germline loops: CDR1 WNHNN, CDR2 SYGVQD (reference sequence). As DNA, the CDR3 is TGCGCCAGCAGTGACCGCCGGACTGCGCGGGAGACCCAGTACTTC. It translates to CASSDRRTARETQYF.

The chain joins TRBV7-9 to TRBJ1-5; D gene unclear. CDR3 size: 15 residues. With 0 bases removed from V and 3 bases from J, the gap between germline ends came to 9 bases. Germline values: CDR1 SEHNR, CDR2 FQNEAQ (reference sequence). In DNA, the CDR3 is TGTGCCAGCAGCTTAGCGCTGGAGACCAATCAGCCCCAGCATTTT. It specifies CASSLALETNQPQHF.

This chain uses TRBV27 with TRBJ1-1; TRBD1 matches 8 bases. Germline CDR1 MNHEY, CDR2 SMNVEV (reference sequence). The CDR3 contains 16 residues. Unmatched junction bases numbered 10, after V lost 2 bases and J lost 5 bases. The CDR3 DNA is TGTGCCAGCAGTTTAGGGCCAAGGACAGGGCATACTGAAGCTTTCTTT. It is translated as CASSLGPRTGHTEAFF.

Notes on this clone: This sample also contains other DNA sequences that code for the same CDR3. V usage is TRBV5-1 and J usage is TRBJ1-5; D possibly corresponds to TRBD1 (5 bases). This CDR3 contains 13 residues. Germline assignment: CDR1 SGHRS and CDR2 YFSETQ. Deletions cut 4 bases from V and 3 bases from J, with 8 bases between. CDR3 sequence reads: CASSLDINQPQHF. In DNA, the CDR3 is TGCGCCAGCAGCCTGGACATCAATCAGCCCCAGCATTTT.

V is TRBV6-5 and J is TRBJ2-7, with 10 bases matching TRBD2. V lost 6 bases, J lost 3 bases, and 8 bases stayed unmatched. The CDR3 runs to 15 residues. Germline CDR1 is MNHEY and CDR2 is SVGAGI. The CDR3, as DNA: TGTGCCAGCAGACAAGCTAGCGGGAGCGGCTACGAGCAGTACTTC. The encoded protein is CASRQASGSGYEQYF.

In this sample, this clone turned up once. The V call is TRBV11-2, the J call TRBJ2-3; D possibly corresponds to TRBD1 (5 bases). The CDR3 is 14 residues long. Germline V lookup: CDR1 SGHAT, CDR2 FQNNGV. Trimming left V 6 bases short and J 4 bases short, with 14 bases between. CDR3 sequence (DNA): TGTGCCAGCAGTCAGGGCCCTAGGGCAGATACGCAGTATTTT. Protein product: CASSQGPRADTQYF. Variable domain in full (rest from reference TRBV11-2 and TRBJ2-3): EAGVAQSPRYKIIEKRQSVAFWCNPISGHATLYWYQQILGQGPKLLIQFQNNGVVDDSQLPKDRFSAERLKGVDSTLKIQPAKLEDSAVYLCASSQGPRADTQYFGPGTRLTVL.

This chain links TRBV28 with TRBJ2-7; weak D call: TRBD2 (5 bases). Trimming removed 2 bases from V and 4 bases from J, with 12 bases in between. In germline, CDR1 is MDHEN, CDR2 SYDVKM. The CDR3 length is 14 residues. For the CDR3, the DNA is TGTGCCAGCAGTTTACATATGGAGGTATACGAGCAGTACTTC. Its protein is CASSLHMEVYEQYF.

The chain employs TRBV7-6 and TRBJ1-5, with D tentatively TRBD1 (5 bases). Germline CDR1 and CDR2: SGHVS and FNYEAQ. Trimming stripped 5 bases from V and 2 bases from J, with 13 bases between. CDR3 length equals 15 residues. Here the CDR3 reads CASSRFRGGNQPQHF. The CDR3 region has the DNA TGTGCCAGCAGCCGTTTTCGGGGGGGCAATCAGCCCCAGCATTTT.

The chain employs TRBV5-1 and TRBJ2-1; TRBD2 matches at 8 bases. Per the germline V gene, CDR1 is SGHRS and CDR2 is YFSETQ. The CDR3 totals 16 residues. With 3 bases clipped from V and 7 bases from J, the junction kept 12 bases outside the gene matches. CDR3 bases: TGCGCCAGCAGCTACCGGGGGGGTAACGTCGGAAATGAGCAGTTCTTC. This encodes CASSYRGGNVGNEQFF. Full variable domain (missing parts from reference TRBV5-1 and TRBJ2-1): KAGVTQTPRYLIKTRGQQVTLSCSPISGHRSVSWYQQTPGQGLQFLFEYFSETQRNKGNFPGRFSGRQFSNSRSEMNVSTLELGDSALYLCASSYRGGNVGNEQFFGPGTRLTVL.

The CDR3 bases are TGTGCCAGCAGTGAAGATGGAAGGGGTGGCACTGAAGCTTTCTTT. Translating it yields CASSEDGRGGTEAFF. The rearrangement joins TRBV6-1 to TRBJ1-1, with TRBD1 as a possible D gene (5 bases). This CDR3 spans 15 amino acids. The germline V and J ends were trimmed by 1 base and 4 bases, with 13 bases remaining between them. CDR1 is MNHNS and CDR2 is SASEGT in the germline V gene.

The chain joins TRBV25-1 to TRBJ1-1; the match to TRBD1 covers 8 bases. V was clipped by 2 bases and J by 1 base; unmatched bases: 6. The length of the CDR3 is 16 residues. Germline CDR1 reads MGHDK; CDR2 reads SYGVNS. The CDR3 DNA sequence: TGTGCCAGCAGTGAACCTCCAGGACAGGGGAACACTGAAGCTTTCTTT. It codes for CASSEPPGQGNTEAFF.

Regarding this clone: The sample holds other DNA sequences that translate to the same CDR3. The chain combines TRBV7-9 with TRBJ1-1, with D perhaps TRBD1 (6 bases). This CDR3 spans 13 amino acids. CDR1 and CDR2 (germline): SEHNR, FQNEAQ (reference sequence). The V end was cut by 0 bases, the J end by 5 bases, with 7 bases between. The CDR3 nucleotides are TGTGCCAGCAGCTTAGCGCAGGGGACTGAAGCTTTCTTT. This encodes CASSLAQGTEAFF.

The J gene is TRBJ2-7, the V gene TRBV5-1, with D perhaps matching TRBD1 (6 bases). This CDR3 has 14 amino acids. CDR1 is SGHRS and CDR2 is YFSETQ in the germline V gene. Between the trimmed V and J ends, which lost 0 bases and 5 bases, there was a span of 12 bases. For the CDR3, the DNA is TGCGCCAGCAGCTTGGACAGGGTCCCCCACGAGCAGTACTTC. The encoded protein is CASSLDRVPHEQYF. The full variable domain, with the rest looked up from reference TRBV5-1 and TRBJ2-7, is KAGVTQTPRYLIKTRGQQVTLSCSPISGHRSVSWYQQTPGQGLQFLFEYFSETQRNKGNFPGRFSGRQFSNSRSEMNVSTLELGDSALYLCASSLDRVPHEQYFGPGTRLTVT.

The J gene is TRBJ1-2, the V gene TRBV3-1 (or the pseudogene TRBV3-2); TRBD1 might be the D (6 bases). V was cut by 2 bases and J by 2 bases, with 15 bases left in between. This CDR3 has 16 amino acids. The germline gives CDR1 LGHDT, CDR2 YNNKEL (reference sequence). This CDR3 reads CASSQRGTRENYGYTF. The CDR3 DNA is TGTGCCAGCAGCCAAAGGGGGACGAGAGAAAACTATGGCTACACCTTC.

The chain has TRBV30 and TRBJ1-2, with TRBD1 matching 8 bases. From germline, CDR1 is GTSNPN and CDR2 SVGIG (reference sequence). CDR3 length: 14 residues. Trimming cost V 5 bases and J 4 bases; bases outside gene matches: 9. DNA for the CDR3: TGTGCCTGGGATACGGGACAGGCCCTCTATGGCTACACCTTC. Its translation: CAWDTGQALYGYTF.

The V and J genes are TRBV28 and TRBJ1-6; 7 bases map to TRBD1. Looked up from germline, CDR1 is MDHEN and CDR2 is SYDVKM. The CDR3 has 15 residues. V shed 6 bases and J 10 bases; nucleotides not matched to a gene: 12. The CDR3 protein is CASREGQPKRSPLHF. CDR3 coding DNA: TGTGCCAGCAGGGAGGGACAGCCCAAGAGATCACCCCTCCACTTT.

The chain is built from TRBV28 and TRBJ1-2; D perhaps matches TRBD1 (5 bases). The germline CDR1 and CDR2 sequences are MDHEN and SYDVKM. This CDR3 comprises 11 residues. The ends were cut back, 6 bases at V and 8 bases at J, with 10 bases in the middle. CDR3 DNA: TGTGCCAGCAGGGCAGGGCTCGGCTACACCTTC. Its translation is CASRAGLGYTF.

V gene TRBV6-2 or TRBV6-3 combines with J gene TRBJ1-5; TRBD1 might be the D (5 bases). Germline assignment: CDR1 MNHEY and CDR2 SVGEGT. V was shortened by 2 bases and J by 4 bases, with 9 bases between the two germline ends. The CDR3 is 14 residues long. This CDR3 is CASSYGGGNQPQHF. CDR3 nucleotides: TGTGCCAGCAGTTACGGGGGGGGTAATCAGCCCCAGCATTTT.

V usage is TRBV5-4 and J usage is TRBJ2-7, with 7 bases identical to TRBD1. The CDR3 runs 15 residues. J lost 4 bases, V lost 0 bases, and 7 bases had no gene match. Germline values: CDR1 SGHNT, CDR2 YYREEE (reference sequence). The CDR3 loop is CASSLGQGSFYEQYF. CDR3 sequence (DNA): TGTGCCAGCAGCTTGGGACAGGGATCGTTTTACGAGCAGTACTTC.

This chain connects TRBV28 to TRBJ1-2; TRBD1 agrees at 8 bases. Germline CDR1 MDHEN, CDR2 SYDVKM. The CDR3 runs to 16 residues. V gave up 2 bases and J gave up 0 bases; unmatched junction bases: 5. In DNA form, the CDR3 reads TGTGCCAGCAGTTTAACAGGGGGGATGTCTAACTATGGCTACACCTTC. It yields the protein CASSLTGGMSNYGYTF.

The chain combines TRBV7-9 with TRBJ1-5, with TRBD1 identical over 8 bases. In germline, CDR1 is SEHNR, CDR2 FQNEAQ (reference sequence). V dropped 5 bases and J dropped 5; count of bases not matched to a gene: 5. The CDR3 runs 14 residues. The chain's CDR3 is CASSPGGVDQPQHF. The DNA of the CDR3 is TGTGCCAGCAGCCCAGGGGGCGTGGATCAGCCCCAGCATTTT.

The chain combines TRBV21-1 with TRBJ2-1; the DNA was not compared with TRBD2, the D call given in the table. TRBV21-1 is marked as a pseudogene. CDR3 length: 14 residues. CDR3 protein: CASSKPREEGEQFF. The CDR3 DNA reads TGTGCCAGCAGCAAGCCGCGGGAGGAGGGTGAGCAGTTCTTC.

The chain recombines TRBV30 with TRBJ1-4; no reliable D call. The CDR3 runs to 12 residues. Germline loops: CDR1 GTSNPN, CDR2 SVGIG (reference sequence). V lost 8 bases, J lost 4 bases, and 11 bases lay in between. The CDR3 region has the DNA TGTGCCCGGGGTCTAATTAATGAAAAACTGTTTTTT. The encoded protein is CARGLINEKLFF.

J is TRBJ1-1 and V is TRBV19, with D perhaps TRBD1 (6 bases). V was trimmed by 7 bases and J by 7 bases, leaving 10 bases between them. Germline V gene lookup returns CDR1 LNHDA and CDR2 SQIVND (reference sequence). This CDR3 contains 11 residues. The CDR3, as DNA: TGTGCCAGTATAGGACAGATTGAAGCTTTCTTT. Protein: CASIGQIEAFF.

The J gene is TRBJ1-1, the V gene TRBV19; TRBD1 agrees at 8 bases. Germline V lookup: CDR1 LNHDA, CDR2 SQIVND (reference sequence). The CDR3 contains 13 residues. The J segment lost 4 bases and the V segment lost 6 bases, leaving 4 bases of the junction unmatched. The chain's CDR3 is CASSQDRATEAFF. Written as DNA, the CDR3 is TGTGCCAGTAGCCAGGACAGGGCCACTGAAGCTTTCTTT.

The genes are TRBV2 and TRBJ1-2; TRBD1 matches 8 bases. The CDR3 spans 14 residues. The J segment lost 4 bases and the V segment lost 4 bases, leaving 5 bases of the junction unmatched. Germline values: CDR1 SNHLY, CDR2 FYNNEI. In DNA form, the CDR3 reads TGTGCCAGCAGTGTACAGGGGGGTTTCTATGGCTACACCTTC. This gives the protein CASSVQGGFYGYTF.

J is TRBJ1-4 and V is TRBV4-1; no clear D. V was pared by 4 bases and J by 8 bases, with 23 bases between. Germline CDR1 and CDR2: MGHRA and YSYEKL. The CDR3 extends over 17 amino acids. CDR3 sequence (DNA): TGCGCCAGCAGCCGTCAACTTCCGGGGTCACCAGCCGAAAAACTGTTTTTT. Protein sequence: CASSRQLPGSPAEKLFF.

The rearrangement uses TRBV27 and TRBJ2-1, with 8 positions matching TRBD2. The germline gives CDR1 MNHEY, CDR2 SMNVEV (reference sequence). CDR3 length: 16 amino acids. Germline trimming cut 6 bases from V and 4 bases from J; bases unmatched to any gene: 11. This chain's CDR3 is CASSFISGSLYNEQFF. The CDR3 coding sequence is TGTGCCAGCAGCTTTATCAGCGGGAGCTTATACAATGAGCAGTTCTTC.

The CDR3 DNA sequence: TGTGCCAGCAGTGAACAGGGCACCAATTCACCCCTCCACTTT. Its protein is CASSEQGTNSPLHF. The chain uses TRBV6-1 and TRBJ1-6; maybe TRBD1 (5 bases). The CDR3 runs 14 residues. The V gene lost 2 bases and the J gene lost 7 bases, with 9 bases spanning the gap. Germline V gene sequence: CDR1 MNHNS, CDR2 SASEGT.

The table lists this clone with a count of one. The V and J genes are TRBV12-5 and TRBJ2-1; 11 positions agree with TRBD1. The CDR3 contains 14 residues. V gave up 6 bases and J gave up 3 bases; unmatched junction bases: 1. Germline V lookup: CDR1 LGHNT, CDR2 FRNRAP. The DNA for the CDR3 is TGTGCTAGTGGCGGGACAGGGGGCTACAATGAGCAGTTCTTC. Amino acids: CASGGTGGYNEQFF. The full variable domain, in which reference TRBV12-5 and TRBJ2-1 provide the parts outside the CDR3, is DARVTQTPRHKVTEMGQEVTMRCQPILGHNTVFWYRQTMMQGLELLAYFRNRAPLDDSGMPKDRFSAEMPDATLATLKIQPSEPRDSAVYFCASGGTGGYNEQFFGPGTRLTVL.

V is TRBV28 and J is TRBJ1-2, with 7 bases that match TRBD1. This CDR3 has 13 amino acids. V lost 10 bases to trimming and J lost 2 bases; unmatched junction nucleotides: 7. Germline-derived CDR1 and CDR2 are MDHEN and SYDVKM. The CDR3 DNA sequence: TGTGCCATCACCGGAGGGGGCAACTATGGCTACACCTTC. It is translated as CAITGGGNYGYTF.

The chain has TRBV7-9 and TRBJ1-6, with a tentative D call TRBD1 (6 bases). The CDR3 length is 15 residues. CDR1 and CDR2 (germline): SEHNR, FQNEAQ (reference sequence). Trimming shortened V by 5 bases and J by 10 bases, and 18 bases separated the two germline ends. This CDR3 is CASSPNRESSSPLHF. Here the CDR3 DNA reads TGTGCCAGCAGCCCCAACAGGGAGTCGTCCTCACCCCTCCACTTT.